A single sample is the source of the 20 T cell receptor beta chains below, sequenced in a study of shared clonotypes between healthy human individuals. Using immunoSEQ multiplex PCR, the repertoire was profiled, and TCRdb retains in-frame clones only, with some absent. The data show around 1.1 million clones, approximately 75% seen once. The sequencing sample was made of memory CD4+ T cells from PBMCs. Stated subset: CD45RA-negative fraction. These receptors came from a man aged 18 to 29 in good health. Some clones in this sample may be carry-over from other donors' samples.

The sample holds a few counts of this clone. This chain joins TRBV9 and TRBJ2-2; no clear D gene. Per germline, CDR1 SGDLS and CDR2 YYNGEE. V lost 5 bases and J 6 bases, leaving 8 bases between the germline ends. The CDR3 contains 12 residues. This chain's CDR3 is CASRDQSGELFF. CDR3 nucleotide sequence: TGTGCCAGCAGGGATCAATCCGGGGAGCTGTTTTTT. Full variable domain (rest looked up from reference TRBV9 and TRBJ2-2): DSGVTQTPKHLITATGQRVTLRCSPRSGDLSVYWYQQSLDQGLQFLIQYYNGEERAKGNILERFSAQQFPDLHSELNLSSLELGDSALYFCASRDQSGELFFGEGSRLTVL.

Comments on this clone: Within the sample, other DNA sequences also encode this same CDR3. V and J are TRBV20-1 and TRBJ2-7; D uncertain. This CDR3 contains 11 residues. V was trimmed by 1 base and J by 4 bases, leaving 5 bases between them. Germline V lookup: CDR1 DFQATT, CDR2 SNEGSKA (reference sequence). The CDR3, as DNA: TGCAGTGCTAGAGGGCTATACGAGCAGTACTTC. This gives the protein CSARGLYEQYF.

The chain is built from TRBV7-2 and TRBJ1-4, with 7 nucleotides matching TRBD1. Germline CDR1 is SGHTA and CDR2 is FQGNSA. This CDR3 has 15 amino acids. After removal of 3 bases from V and 3 bases from J, the junction contained 4 bases not matched to a gene. CDR3 coding DNA: TGTGCCAGCAGCTTGGCAGGGGGGGCTAATGAAAAACTGTTTTTT. Translation gives CASSLAGGANEKLFF.

The sample holds a few counts of this clone. Other DNA sequences within the sample encode an identical CDR3. The chain employs TRBV6-1 and TRBJ2-7, with TRBD2 matching 7 bases. CDR3 length: 15 residues. With 5 bases clipped from V and 6 bases from J, the junction kept 13 bases outside the gene matches. The germline V gene encodes CDR1 MNHNS and CDR2 SASEGT. For the CDR3, the DNA is TGTGCCAGCAGTCTAATGGAGGGCAGGGAGGGCGAGCAGTACTTC. Protein product: CASSLMEGREGEQYF.

The table lists this clone with a count of one. The V and J genes are TRBV25-1 and TRBJ2-3; either TRBD1 or TRBD2 may fit D (5 bases each). Per the germline V gene, CDR1 is MGHDK and CDR2 is SYGVNS. V lost 4 bases to trimming and J lost 1 base, with 18 bases between them. The CDR3 sequence is 17 residues long. The CDR3 is CASSGPGASPRTDTQYF. CDR3 DNA sequence: TGTGCCAGCAGTGGACCCGGGGCATCCCCCCGCACAGATACGCAGTATTTT.

This chain uses TRBV20-1 with TRBJ1-2, with TRBD1 as a possible D gene (6 bases). CDR1 is DFQATT and CDR2 is SNEGSKA in the germline V gene (reference sequence). The CDR3 consists of 9 residues. CDR3 sequence reads: CRQGFGYTF. The CDR3 coding sequence is TGCAGACAGGGTTTCGGCTACACCTTC.

V is TRBV4-3 and J is TRBJ2-2, with 8 positions matching TRBD2. Looked up from germline, CDR1 is LGHNA and CDR2 is YSLEER. Unmatched junction bases numbered 8, after V lost 5 bases and J lost 3 bases. The CDR3 totals 16 residues. The CDR3 DNA reads as TGCGCCAGCAGCGACCGAGGAGCGGGAGACACCGGGGAGCTGTTTTTT. Translating it yields CASSDRGAGDTGELFF.

The chain links TRBV18 to TRBJ2-1; TRBD2 agrees at 14 bases. The CDR3 runs 16 residues. CDR1 is KGHSH, CDR2 LQKENI, per germline. The V segment lost 3 bases and the J segment 9 bases; nucleotides outside the gene matches: 7. CDR3: CASSPGLAGALTEQFF. CDR3 nucleotide sequence: TGTGCCAGCTCACCGGGACTAGCGGGAGCTCTAACTGAGCAGTTCTTC.

A word on this clone: The DNA is left out, because the CDR3 cannot be placed on it with certainty; the CDR3 is given as TCRdb lists it. The rearrangement joins TRBV4-1 to TRBJ2-2; the D call TRBD2 from the table was never checked on the DNA. The CDR3 has 15 amino acids, counting both end residues. The germline gives CDR1 MGHRA, CDR2 YSYEKL. The CDR3 reads CASSQDPFGEGELFF.

V is TRBV29-1 and J is TRBJ1-2; D perhaps matches TRBD1 (5 bases). V lost 6 bases and J 4 bases, leaving 12 bases between the germline ends. CDR3 length: 12 residues. From germline, CDR1 is SQVTM and CDR2 ANQGSEA. CDR3 amino acids: CSVETVRYGYTF. The CDR3 bases are TGCAGCGTCGAGACAGTACGCTATGGCTACACCTTC.

The V call is TRBV7-2, the J call TRBJ2-7; 8 bases map to TRBD1. The CDR3 totals 13 residues. CDR1 and CDR2 (germline): SGHTA, FQGNSA. V was pared by 5 bases and J by 5 bases, with 5 bases of the junction left unmatched. CDR3 nucleotide sequence: TGTGCCAGCAGCCGACAACAGGGGGACGAGCAGTACTTC. Translated, it gives CASSRQQGDEQYF.

The genes are TRBV5-1 and TRBJ1-2; perhaps TRBD1 as D (5 bases). V lost 7 bases, J lost 7 bases, and 11 bases lay in between. Germline loops: CDR1 SGHRS, CDR2 YFSETQ. The CDR3 has 11 amino acids. The CDR3 DNA reads TGCGCCAGCGCGGGGGTTTTTGGCTACACCTTC. Amino acids: CASAGVFGYTF.

This chain joins TRBV6-5 and TRBJ1-5; unclear D gene. Trimming removed 0 bases from V and 0 bases from J, with 6 bases in between. Per the germline V gene, CDR1 is MNHEY and CDR2 is SVGAGI. The CDR3 is 15 residues long. The CDR3 region has the DNA TGTGCCAGCAGTTACTCCGGCCATAGCAATCAGCCCCAGCATTTT. This translates into CASSYSGHSNQPQHF.

V is TRBV6-4 and J is TRBJ2-7, with 9 bases lining up with TRBD1. CDR1 and CDR2 from the germline V gene are MRHNA and SNTAGT. This CDR3 region has 14 residues. The V and J ends lost 6 bases and 0 bases, in that order; junction bases with no gene match: 3. The CDR3 loop reads CASRMGQGSYEQYF. The CDR3 region has the DNA TGTGCCAGCAGGATGGGACAGGGCTCCTACGAGCAGTACTTC.

The gene calls are TRBV14 and TRBJ2-6; 7 nucleotides match TRBD2. Per the germline V gene, CDR1 is SGHDN and CDR2 is FVKESK. The CDR3 has 16 residues. The V and J ends lost 4 bases and 2 bases, in that order; junction bases with no gene match: 5. CDR3 DNA sequence: TGTGCCAGCAGCCGACACGCGGGGGCTGGGGCCAACGTCCTGACTTTC. It specifies CASSRHAGAGANVLTF.

This clone was seen only once. This sequence joins TRBV7-2 and TRBJ2-1; possible D gene TRBD2, 6 bases. The CDR3 is 15 residues long. Looked up from germline, CDR1 is SGHTA and CDR2 is FQGNSA. V was trimmed by 0 bases and J by 7 bases, leaving 13 bases between them. In DNA, the CDR3 is TGTGCCAGCAGCTTAGCTGGGGGGACGGGGAATGAGCAGTTCTTC. It codes for CASSLAGGTGNEQFF. Filled out from reference TRBV7-2 and TRBJ2-1, the complete variable domain reads GAGVSQSPSNKVTEKGKDVELRCDPISGHTALYWYRQSLGQGLEFLIYFQGNSAPDKSGLPSDRFSAERTGGSVSTLTIQRTQQEDSAVYLCASSLAGGTGNEQFFGPGTRLTVL.

The chain employs TRBV9 and TRBJ2-7; the match to TRBD2 covers 7 bases. Germline values: CDR1 SGDLS, CDR2 YYNGEE. The CDR3 is made up of 14 amino acids. J lost 3 bases, V lost 3 bases, and 6 bases had no gene match. In nucleotides, the CDR3 is TGTGCCAGCAGCGATGGGAGGGGCGGCTACGAGCAGTACTTC. Translation gives CASSDGRGGYEQYF.

This clone counts as medium-sized. The chain links TRBV2 to TRBJ1-2, with D perhaps matching TRBD1 (5 bases). The V gene lost 4 bases and the J gene lost 5 bases, with 11 bases spanning the gap. The CDR3 sequence is 13 residues long. Germline V lookup: CDR1 SNHLY, CDR2 FYNNEI. The CDR3 coding sequence is TGTGCCAGCAGTGCAGGGCCCAGGTATGGCTACACCTTC. Its translation: CASSAGPRYGYTF. The full variable domain, completed using reference TRBV2 and TRBJ1-2, is EPEVTQTPSHQVTQMGQEVILRCVPISNHLYFYWYRQILGQKVEFLVSFYNNEISEKSEIFDDQFSVERPDGSNFTLKIRSTKLEDSAMYFCASSAGPRYGYTFGSGTRLTVV.

CDR3 nucleotide sequence: TGTGCCAGCATTTTAAAAATCCGACTAGTTGTCTACAATGAGCAGTTCTTC. Amino acid sequence: CASILKIRLVVYNEQFF. The chain recombines TRBV21-1 with TRBJ2-1; the table's D call TRBD2 went unverified against the DNA. TRBV21-1 has pseudogene status. The CDR3 is 17 residues long.

The rearrangement links TRBV2 to TRBJ1-1, with TRBD1 as a possible D gene (5 bases). This CDR3 comprises 11 residues. V dropped 3 bases and J dropped 6 bases, with 5 bases sitting between them. Germline V gene sequence: CDR1 SNHLY, CDR2 FYNNEI. The CDR3 here is CASSEGPEAFF. CDR3 sequence (DNA): TGTGCCAGCAGTGAGGGGCCTGAAGCTTTCTTT. The complete variable domain, with remaining parts taken from reference TRBV2 and TRBJ1-1, reads EPEVTQTPSHQVTQMGQEVILRCVPISNHLYFYWYRQILGQKVEFLVSFYNNEISEKSEIFDDQFSVERPDGSNFTLKIRSTKLEDSAMYFCASSEGPEAFFGQGTRLTVV.